Listed here are 10 T cell receptor beta chains from one sample, sequenced in a study of vaccination and CD4 T cells after COVID-19. No antigens are known for them. Sequencing of DNA taken from cultured CD4+ T cells relied on the Oncomine TCR Beta short-read assay. MiXCR was run by TCRdb on the PCR reads, yielding one entry per CDR3 protein. This table holds under 25,000 distinct CDR3 sequences, about 45% found once. The treatment is: roughly 11-day PBMC culture with coronavirus spike peptide pools or control peptides (ViraFEST assay). Material: cultured CD4+ T cells from blood. All receptors derive from a human donor with COVID-19.

This clonotype was detected a few times. This sequence joins TRBV28 and TRBJ1-2; D is ambiguous. In germline, CDR1 is MDHEN, CDR2 SYDVKM. The CDR3 has 13 amino acids. V lost 2 bases and J lost 7, with 11 bases in between. The CDR3 nucleotides read TGTGCCAGCAGTTTAGGCAGGTTGGGTGGCTACACCTTC. This gives the protein CASSLGRLGGYTF.

In its sample, this clonotype was seen a few times. The V and J genes are TRBV24-1 and TRBJ1-1; D gene uncertain. CDR1 is KGHDR, CDR2 SFDVKD, per germline. The CDR3 extends over 15 amino acids. Deletions cut 0 bases from V and 10 bases from J, with 17 bases between. The DNA of the CDR3 is TGTGCCACCAGTGATTTGCTGGGCAGGTCTAGTAGAGCTTTCTTT. This codes for CATSDLLGRSSRAFF.

This chain uses TRBV4-3 with TRBJ1-6; 7 bases map to TRBD1. The germline V gene has CDR1 LGHNA and CDR2 YSLEER. CDR3 length equals 15 residues. V shed 3 bases and J 6 bases; nucleotides not matched to a gene: 5. The chain's CDR3 is CASSQGTERNSPLHF. CDR3 bases: TGCGCCAGCAGCCAGGGGACAGAACGTAATTCACCCCTCCACTTT.

This sequence joins TRBV21-1 and TRBJ2-2; the D call in the table, TRBD2, was not verified against the DNA. TRBV21-1 is annotated as a pseudogene. The CDR3 runs to 19 residues. The CDR3, as DNA: TGTGCCAGCAGCAAAGAACTAGAAACCTCTCAACCAGAGACCGGGGAGCTGTTTTTT. This codes for CASSKELETSQPETGELFF.

This clonotype was detected once. The V call is TRBV20-1, the J call TRBJ1-3; no firm D call. Deletions cut 1 base from V and 4 bases from J, with 5 bases between. Germline CDR1 is DFQATT and CDR2 is SNEGSKA (reference sequence). This CDR3 region has 12 residues. This CDR3 reads CSARARGNTIYF. The CDR3 DNA reads as TGCAGTGCTAGAGCGAGGGGAAACACCATATATTTT.

The table lists this clonotype with a few counts. The V call is TRBV2, the J call TRBJ1-6; D is uncertain. CDR1 and CDR2 (germline): SNHLY, FYNNEI. Trimming pared 4 bases from V and 5 bases from J, leaving 9 bases between. CDR3 length equals 14 residues. CDR3 DNA sequence: TGTGCCAGCAGTGTAAGGCCAAATAATTCACCCCTCCACTTT. Translated: CASSVRPNNSPLHF.

This clonotype was counted between two and nine times. CDR3 sequence: CSAGDRLNTGELFF. The CDR3 nucleotides are TGCAGTGCTGGGGACCGACTGAACACCGGGGAGCTGTTTTTT. The chain recombines TRBV20-1 with TRBJ2-2; D is possibly TRBD1 or TRBD2 (5 bases each). V was cut by 5 bases and J by 1 base, with 11 bases left in between. The germline CDR1 and CDR2 sequences are DFQATT and SNEGSKA (reference sequence). The CDR3 has 14 residues.

The chain joins TRBV7-8 to TRBJ1-5; TRBD1 matches 8 bases. The CDR3 runs 12 residues. V trimming: 5 bases; J trimming: 8 bases; junction bases outside the gene matches: 2. Germline V gene data show CDR1 as SGHVS and CDR2 as FQNEAQ. In DNA form, the CDR3 reads TGTGCCAGCAGCCCGGACAGGGAGCCCCAGCATTTT. It encodes CASSPDREPQHF.

The V and J genes are TRBV10-3 and TRBJ1-5, with a possible D match to TRBD1 (5 bases). CDR1 ENHRY and CDR2 SYGVKD come from the germline V gene. Trimming stripped 9 bases from V and 5 bases from J, with 17 bases between. This CDR3 has 14 amino acids. The CDR3 loop reads CAISDVGPDQPQHF. The CDR3 DNA follows: TGTGCCATATCTGACGTGGGGCCAGATCAGCCCCAGCATTTT.

The chain carries TRBV18 and TRBJ1-1, with 9 bases matching TRBD1. The length of the CDR3 is 14 residues. The germline V gene encodes CDR1 KGHSH and CDR2 LQKENI. The J segment lost 4 bases and the V segment lost 5 bases, leaving 5 bases of the junction unmatched. The CDR3 sequence is CASSTGTGTTEAFF. The CDR3 DNA sequence: TGTGCCAGCTCAACAGGGACAGGGACCACTGAAGCTTTCTTT.